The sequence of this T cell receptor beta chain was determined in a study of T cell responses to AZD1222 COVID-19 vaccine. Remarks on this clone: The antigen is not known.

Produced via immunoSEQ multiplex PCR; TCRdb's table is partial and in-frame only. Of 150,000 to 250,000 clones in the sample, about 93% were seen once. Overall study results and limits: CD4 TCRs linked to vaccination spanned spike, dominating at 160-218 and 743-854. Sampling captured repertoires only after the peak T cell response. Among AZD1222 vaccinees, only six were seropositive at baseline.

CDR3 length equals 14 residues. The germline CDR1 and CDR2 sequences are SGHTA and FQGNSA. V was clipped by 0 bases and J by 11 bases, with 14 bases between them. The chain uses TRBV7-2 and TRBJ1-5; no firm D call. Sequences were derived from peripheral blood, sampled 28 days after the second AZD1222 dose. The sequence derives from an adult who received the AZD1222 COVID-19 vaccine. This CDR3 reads CASSLADPRAAQHF. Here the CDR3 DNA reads TGTGCCAGCAGCTTAGCGGACCCCCGAGCGGCCCAGCATTTT.